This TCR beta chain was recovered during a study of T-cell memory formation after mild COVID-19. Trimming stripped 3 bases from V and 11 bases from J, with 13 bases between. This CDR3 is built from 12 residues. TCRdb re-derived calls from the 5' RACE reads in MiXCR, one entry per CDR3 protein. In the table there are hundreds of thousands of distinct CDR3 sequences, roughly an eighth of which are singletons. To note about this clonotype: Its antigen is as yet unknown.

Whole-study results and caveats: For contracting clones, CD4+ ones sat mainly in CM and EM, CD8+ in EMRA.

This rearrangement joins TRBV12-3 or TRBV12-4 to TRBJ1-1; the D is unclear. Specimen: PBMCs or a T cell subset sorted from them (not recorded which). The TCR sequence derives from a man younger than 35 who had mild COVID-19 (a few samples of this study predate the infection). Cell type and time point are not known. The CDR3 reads CASSFTKVAAFF. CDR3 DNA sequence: TGTGCCAGCAGTTTTACGAAGGTCGCGGCTTTCTTT.